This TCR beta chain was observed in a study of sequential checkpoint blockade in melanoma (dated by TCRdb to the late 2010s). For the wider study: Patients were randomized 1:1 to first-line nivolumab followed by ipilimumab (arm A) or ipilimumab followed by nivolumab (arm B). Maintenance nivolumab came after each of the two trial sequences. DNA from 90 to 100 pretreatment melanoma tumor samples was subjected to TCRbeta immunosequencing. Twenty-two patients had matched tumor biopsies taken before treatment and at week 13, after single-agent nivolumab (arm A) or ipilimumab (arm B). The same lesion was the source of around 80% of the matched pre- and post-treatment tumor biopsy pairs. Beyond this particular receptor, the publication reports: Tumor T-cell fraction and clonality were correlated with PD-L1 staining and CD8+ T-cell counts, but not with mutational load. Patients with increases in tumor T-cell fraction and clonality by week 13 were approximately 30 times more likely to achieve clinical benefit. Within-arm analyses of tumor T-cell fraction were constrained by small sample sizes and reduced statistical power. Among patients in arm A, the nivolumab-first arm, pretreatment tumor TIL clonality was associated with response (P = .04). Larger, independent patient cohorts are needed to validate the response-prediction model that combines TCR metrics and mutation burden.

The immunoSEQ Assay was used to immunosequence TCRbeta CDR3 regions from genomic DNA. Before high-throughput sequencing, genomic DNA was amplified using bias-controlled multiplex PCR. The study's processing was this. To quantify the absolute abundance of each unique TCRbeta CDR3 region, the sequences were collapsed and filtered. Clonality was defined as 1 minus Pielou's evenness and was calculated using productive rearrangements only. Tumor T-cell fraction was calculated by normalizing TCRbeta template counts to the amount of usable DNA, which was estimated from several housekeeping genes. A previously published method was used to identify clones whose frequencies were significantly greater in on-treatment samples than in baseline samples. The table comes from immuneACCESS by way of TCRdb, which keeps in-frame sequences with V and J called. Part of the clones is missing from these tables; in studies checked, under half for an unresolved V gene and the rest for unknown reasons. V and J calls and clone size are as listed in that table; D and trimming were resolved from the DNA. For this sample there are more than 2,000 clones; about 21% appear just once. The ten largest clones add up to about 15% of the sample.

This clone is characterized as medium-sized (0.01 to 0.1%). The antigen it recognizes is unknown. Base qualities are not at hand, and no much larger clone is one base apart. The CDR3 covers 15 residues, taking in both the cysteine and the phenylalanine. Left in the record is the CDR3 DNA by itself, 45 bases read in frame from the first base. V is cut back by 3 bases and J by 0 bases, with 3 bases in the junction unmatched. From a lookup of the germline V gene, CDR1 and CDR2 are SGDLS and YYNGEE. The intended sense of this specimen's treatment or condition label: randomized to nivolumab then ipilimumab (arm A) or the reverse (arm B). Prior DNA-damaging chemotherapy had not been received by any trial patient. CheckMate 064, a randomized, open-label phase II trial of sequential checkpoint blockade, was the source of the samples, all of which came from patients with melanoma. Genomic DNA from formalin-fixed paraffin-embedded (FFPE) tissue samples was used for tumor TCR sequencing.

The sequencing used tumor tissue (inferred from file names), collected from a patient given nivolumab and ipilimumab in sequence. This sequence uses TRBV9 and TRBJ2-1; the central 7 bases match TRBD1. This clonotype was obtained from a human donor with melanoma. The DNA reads TGTGCCAGCAGCGCCGGGACAGACTCCTACAATGAGCAGTTCTTC. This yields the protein CASSAGTDSYNEQFF.